This T cell receptor (beta chain) was sequenced in a study of CD8 T cells in ankylosing spondylitis. One entry per CDR3 protein, called by TCRdb with MiXCR from the 5' RACE reads. The sample holds 150,000 to 200,000 distinct CDR3 sequences; approximately 20% are singletons and the top ten take under 9%. This clonotype was observed a handful of times. Its specificity is not known. The CDR3 contains 14 residues. CDR1 is SQVTM and CDR2 is ANQGSEA in the germline V gene. Between the trimmed V and J ends, which lost 4 bases and 3 bases, there was a span of 16 bases. Study conclusions and caveats: Reactive arthritis synovial fluid and blood were previously reported to contain some motif variants. Reportedly, significant enrichment of disease-linked clones occurred in matched ankylosing spondylitis synovial fluid.

The rearrangement links TRBV29-1 to TRBJ2-7; D possibly corresponds to TRBD1 (5 bases). This TCR derives from a male donor with ankylosing spondylitis or in good health (not recorded which). What was sequenced was blood, either unsorted or a sorted T cell fraction (not recorded which). The CDR3 loop reads CSVGPPGSRYEQYF. For the CDR3, the DNA is TGCAGCGTTGGCCCCCCAGGGTCTCGCTACGAGCAGTACTTC.